Below are 2 T cell receptor beta chains sequenced from a single sample in a study of T-cell memory formation after mild COVID-19. A single record per CDR3 protein comes from TCRdb applying MiXCR to the 5' RACE reads. The sample lists over 120,000 distinct CDR3 sequences; about 6.1% were seen once. Sequenced input: PBMCs or a T cell subset sorted from them (not recorded which). The receptors stem from an adult woman who had mild COVID-19 (a few samples of this study predate the infection). Cell type and time point are not known.

This clonotype was seen many times. The V call is TRBV19, the J call TRBJ1-5; the D gene is possibly TRBD1 (5 bases). Germline CDR1 reads LNHDA; CDR2 reads SQIVND (reference sequence). Trimming took off 4 bases at V and 3 bases at J, with 13 bases between the two ends. The CDR3 contains 15 residues. CDR3: CASSSLEGDNQPQHF. The DNA for the CDR3 is TGTGCCAGTAGTAGCCTGGAAGGGGACAATCAGCCCCAGCATTTT.

This clonotype was detected only a few times. The V gene is TRBV18, the J gene TRBJ1-1; D not resolved. Trimming left V 2 bases short and J 0 bases short, with 7 bases between. This CDR3 is built from 14 residues. Germline assignment: CDR1 KGHSH and CDR2 LQKENI. This CDR3 reads CASSPSFLNTEAFF. CDR3 in DNA: TGTGCCAGCTCACCAAGTTTTCTGAACACTGAAGCTTTCTTT.